This TCR beta chain was recorded in a study of CD8 T cells in Susac syndrome. Peripheral blood CD8+ and CD4+ T cells were profiled by TCR beta sequencing. TEMRA cells were FACS-enriched, with CD8+ and CD4+ T cells isolated negatively. Trimming shortened V by 4 bases and J by 0 bases, and 8 bases separated the two germline ends. The germline V gene encodes CDR1 SGHDT and CDR2 YYEEEE. The CDR3 sequence is 14 residues long. After extraction with the RNeasy kit, roughly 0.5 to 1 ug of the RNA was reverse transcribed using random hexamers. TCRdb reprocessed the immunoSEQ multiplex PCR reads via MiXCR and lists one record per CDR3 protein. Of under 200,000 distinct CDR3 sequences in the sample, about 95% are singletons; the top ten hold approximately 0.1%.

The TCR comes from a human donor in good health. The rearrangement joins TRBV5-6 to TRBJ2-4; D not resolved. The sample consisted of CD4+ T cells from PBMCs. The CDR3 DNA is TGTGCCAGCAGCGGCAGAGTAGCCAAAAACATTCAGTACTTC. Its translation is CASSGRVAKNIQYF.